These T cell receptor beta chains were read from a single sample in a study of Ad26.COV2.S vaccination and SARS-CoV-2 variants. Sequenced by immunoSEQ multiplex PCR; TCRdb stores in-frame clones only, minus some. The sample includes about 400,000 clones, approximately 90% of them seen just once. The material was peripheral blood, obtained in a trial of Ad26.COV2.S vaccine versus placebo. These receptors came from a person between 18 and 65 years old who received the Ad26.COV2.S COVID-19 vaccine or a placebo. Each CDR3 is given with its conserved first and last residue. Each record gives: clone size, J gene, V gene, D gene, CDR3 protein, CDR3 DNA. D genes are given only for firm matches. Clone size is given for some rows only: seen once, a few or many times, or a class if the clone is expanded.

NA | TRBJ2-6 | TRBV9 | TRBD1 | CASSPYGQAYSGANVLTF | TGTGCCAGCAGCCCATATGGACAGGCATACTCTGGGGCCAACGTCCTGACTTTC
NA | TRBJ1-4 | TRBV7-9 | NA | CASSRNEKLFF | TGTGCCAGCAGCCGGAATGAAAAACTGTTTTTT
NA | TRBJ2-7 | TRBV7-2 | NA | CASSPFPGTEQYF | TGTGCCAGCAGTCCATTTCCGGGGACCGAGCAGTACTTC
NA | TRBJ2-4 | TRBV30 | TRBD1 | CAWSRDRAKNIQYF | TGTGCCTGGAGTCGGGACAGAGCCAAAAACATTCAGTACTTC
once | TRBJ1-1 | TRBV30 | NA | CAWSTLTEAFF | TGTGCCTGGAGTACCCTTACTGAAGCTTTCTTT
NA | TRBJ1-1 | TRBV29-1 | NA | CSARTAAEAFF | TGCAGCGCCAGGACCGCGGCTGAAGCTTTCTTT
NA | TRBJ1-2 | TRBV28 | TRBD1 | CASTPPGQQFYGYTF | TGTGCCAGCACTCCTCCGGGACAGCAATTCTATGGCTACACCTTC
NA | TRBJ2-5 | TRBV13 | NA | CASSSGLLSETQYF | TGTGCCAGCAGCTCAGGGTTGCTGTCGGAGACCCAGTACTTC
once | TRBJ2-2 | TRBV28 | TRBD2 | CASSKPNRGGNTGELFF | TGTGCCAGCAGTAAACCTAATCGGGGGGGCAACACCGGGGAGCTGTTTTTT
NA | TRBJ2-3 | TRBV9 | NA | CASSSGRVTDTQYF | TGTGCCAGCAGCTCCGGGCGGGTCACAGATACGCAGTATTTT
once | TRBJ1-1 | TRBV5-1 | NA | CASSSYGATDEAFF | TGCGCCAGCAGCTCTTATGGCGCAACAGATGAAGCTTTCTTT
NA | TRBJ1-2 | TRBV5-4 | NA | CASSLRQYGYTF | TGTGCCAGCAGCTTACGACAGTATGGCTACACCTTC
NA | TRBJ2-5 | TRBV24-1 | NA | CATRRETQYF | TGTGCCACCAGGAGGGAGACCCAGTACTTC
NA | TRBJ1-5 | TRBV2 | TRBD1 | CASSEGTGSNQPQHF | TGTGCCAGCAGTGAAGGGACAGGGAGCAATCAGCCCCAGCATTTT
NA | TRBJ2-3 | TRBV5-1 | NA | CASSLDSSHTDTQYF | TGCGCCAGCAGCTTGGACTCAAGCCACACAGATACGCAGTATTTT
NA | TRBJ2-1 | TRBV28 | TRBD1 | CASSLLGQGRRNEQFF | TGTGCCAGCAGTTTATTGGGACAGGGGAGACGCAATGAGCAGTTCTTC
NA | TRBJ2-7 | TRBV7-8 | NA | CASIPGGGGSYEQYF | TGTGCCAGCATACCGGGAGGGGGCGGATCCTACGAGCAGTACTTC
NA | TRBJ2-3 | TRBV19 | NA | CASRSGSADTQYF | TGTGCCAGTAGATCGGGGTCGGCGGATACGCAGTATTTT
NA | TRBJ1-6 | TRBV12-3/TRBV12-4 | NA | CASRIGGTSPLHF | TGTGCCAGCAGAATCGGGGGGACCTCACCCCTCCACTTT
NA | TRBJ2-5 | TRBV9 | TRBD1 | CASSASPDRVRGTQYF | TGTGCCAGCAGCGCGAGCCCGGACAGGGTTAGGGGGACCCAGTACTTC
NA | TRBJ2-1 | TRBV7-2 | NA | CASSLESQGFNEQFF | TGTGCCAGCAGCTTAGAGTCCCAGGGGTTCAATGAGCAGTTCTTC
NA | TRBJ1-3 | TRBV5-5 | NA | CASSEATGSGNTIYF | TGTGCCAGCAGCGAAGCCACTGGCTCTGGAAACACCATATATTTT
NA | TRBJ2-7 | TRBV19 | TRBD1 | CASSMGQGSYEQYF | TGTGCCAGTAGTATGGGACAGGGCTCCTACGAGCAGTACTTC
NA | TRBJ2-5 | TRBV5-4 | NA | CASSRTSGLWETQYF | TGTGCCAGCAGCCGCACGTCGGGGCTGTGGGAGACCCAGTACTTC